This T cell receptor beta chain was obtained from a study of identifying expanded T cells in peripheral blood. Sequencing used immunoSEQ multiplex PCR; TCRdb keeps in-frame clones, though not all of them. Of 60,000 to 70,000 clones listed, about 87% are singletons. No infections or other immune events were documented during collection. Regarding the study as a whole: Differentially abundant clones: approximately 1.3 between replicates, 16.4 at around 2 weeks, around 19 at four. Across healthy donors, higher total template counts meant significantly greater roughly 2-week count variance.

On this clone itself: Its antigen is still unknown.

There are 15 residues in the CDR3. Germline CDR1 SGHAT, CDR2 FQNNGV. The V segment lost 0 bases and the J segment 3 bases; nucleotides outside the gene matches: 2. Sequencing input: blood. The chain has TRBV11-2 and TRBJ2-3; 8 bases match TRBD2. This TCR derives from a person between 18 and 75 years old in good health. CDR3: CASSLERGGTDTQYF. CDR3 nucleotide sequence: TGTGCCAGCAGCTTAGAACGGGGGGGGACAGATACGCAGTATTTT.